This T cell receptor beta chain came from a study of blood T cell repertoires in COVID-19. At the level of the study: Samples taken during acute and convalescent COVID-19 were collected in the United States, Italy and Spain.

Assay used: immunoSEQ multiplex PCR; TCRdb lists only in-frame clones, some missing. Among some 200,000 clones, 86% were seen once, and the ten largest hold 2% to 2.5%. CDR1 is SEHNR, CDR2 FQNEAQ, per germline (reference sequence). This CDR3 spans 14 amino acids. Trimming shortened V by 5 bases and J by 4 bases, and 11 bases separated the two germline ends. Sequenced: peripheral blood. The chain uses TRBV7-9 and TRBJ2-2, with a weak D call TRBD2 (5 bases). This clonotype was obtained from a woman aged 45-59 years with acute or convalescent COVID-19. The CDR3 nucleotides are TGTGCCAGCAGCATGAGCGGCGGCACCGGGGAGCTGTTTTTT. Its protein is CASSMSGGTGELFF.